What follows are 26 T cell receptor beta chains derived from one specimen sequenced in a study of blood T cells in healthy people across ages. Primers used in a second PCR of about 6 to 11 cycles were a sample-barcoded 5' primer and a J-beta primer mix. TCRdb redid the calling of the 5' RACE reads with MiXCR, one entry per CDR3 protein. Altogether fewer than 2 million distinct CDR3 sequences are present, approximately 39% being singletons, with the ten largest covering 23%. The sequencing input was blood. The receptors were sampled from a human donor in good health.

The V and J genes are TRBV29-1 and TRBJ2-7, with D maybe TRBD1 (6 bases). Trimming cost V 4 bases and J 4 bases, with 26 bases left between them. There are 17 residues in the CDR3. Germline CDR1 SQVTM, CDR2 ANQGSEA. This CDR3 reads CSVVGAAWGRGVYEQYF. DNA for the CDR3: TGCAGCGTTGTGGGGGCCGCGTGGGGACGGGGAGTATACGAGCAGTACTTC.

This clonotype was detected many times. The V gene is TRBV24-1, the J gene TRBJ2-7; D is uncertain. With 2 bases removed from V and 3 bases from J, the gap between germline ends came to 1 base. Germline assignment: CDR1 KGHDR and CDR2 SFDVKD. CDR3 length: 11 residues. CDR3 sequence reads: CATSDYYEQYF. CDR3 sequence (DNA): TGTGCCACCAGTGATTACTACGAGCAGTACTTC.

The rearrangement links TRBV5-5 to TRBJ2-3; 11 nucleotides align to TRBD2. CDR1 is SGHKS and CDR2 is YYEKEE in the germline V gene (reference sequence). This CDR3 spans 17 amino acids. The V segment lost 5 bases and the J segment 9 bases; nucleotides outside the gene matches: 17. CDR3 nucleotides: TGTGCCAGCAGTGCTGCAACTAGCGGGGGCCACCAAAAGACGCAGTATTTT. Its translation is CASSAATSGGHQKTQYF.

This clonotype occurred a few times. The chain carries TRBV10-3 and TRBJ1-2; D ambiguous. The V end lost 8 bases, the J end lost 5 bases, and 12 bases lay between the germline ends. There are 12 residues in the CDR3. Germline V CDR1 and CDR2: ENHRY, SYGVKD. The CDR3 protein is CAIADGSYGYTF. In nucleotides, the CDR3 is TGTGCCATCGCGGACGGATCTTATGGCTACACCTTC.

This clonotype was counted only a few times. J is TRBJ2-5 and V is TRBV11-3; no reliable D call. This CDR3 is 13 amino acids long. Germline lookup yields CDR1 SGHNT and CDR2 YENEEA. Between the trimmed V and J ends, which lost 2 bases and 3 bases, there was a span of 7 bases. Written as DNA, the CDR3 is TGTGCCAGCAGCTTATATTGGGAAGAGACCCAGTACTTC. Its protein product is CASSLYWEETQYF.

There are a few counts of this clonotype. The chain carries TRBV29-1 and TRBJ1-1; D is possibly TRBD1 (5 bases). Germline values: CDR1 SQVTM, CDR2 ANQGSEA. The CDR3 sequence is 13 residues long. Trimming took 4 bases from V and 6 from J, leaving 15 bases between them. The CDR3 nucleotides are TGCAGCGTTGGGGGGGGAGGGTATCCTGAAGCTTTCTTT. This translates into CSVGGGGYPEAFF.

This clonotype was observed once. The chain recombines TRBV5-1 with TRBJ2-3; possible D gene TRBD1, 5 bases. The CDR3 length is 17 residues. Looked up from germline, CDR1 is SGHRS and CDR2 is YFSETQ. The ends were cut back, 2 bases at V and 2 bases at J, with 18 bases in the middle. The CDR3 protein is CASSFYGAVGSTDTQYF. CDR3 nucleotides: TGCGCCAGCAGCTTCTATGGGGCAGTGGGTTCCACAGATACGCAGTATTTT.

The chain recombines TRBV6-5 with TRBJ2-1; no reliable D call. The ends were cut back, 2 bases at V and 6 bases at J, with 11 bases in the middle. CDR3 length: 14 amino acids. CDR1 MNHEY and CDR2 SVGAGI come from the germline V gene. The CDR3 bases are TGTGCCAGCAGTTACGGTTCGCGGTTCAATGAGCAGTTCTTC. It specifies CASSYGSRFNEQFF.

V and J are TRBV7-2 and TRBJ1-6; 10 bases line up with TRBD1. The germline V gene has CDR1 SGHTA and CDR2 FQGNSA. Trimming took 4 bases from V and 10 from J; bases not matched to a gene: 10. There are 16 residues in the CDR3. Written as DNA, the CDR3 is TGTGCCAGCAGCTCCCGGATGGACAGGGGGAGCTCACCCCTCCACTTT. Translated, it gives CASSSRMDRGSSPLHF.

This clonotype was recorded a few times. The rearrangement uses TRBV7-2 and TRBJ1-6; D is unclear. Trimming left V 0 bases short and J 10 bases short, with 7 bases between. CDR1 is SGHTA, CDR2 FQGNSA, per germline. The CDR3 consists of 13 residues. The CDR3 here is CASSLARGSPLHF. The CDR3 DNA sequence: TGTGCCAGCAGCTTAGCGCGAGGATCACCCCTCCACTTT.

This clonotype was detected a few times. The rearrangement links TRBV4-3 to TRBJ2-1; D is undetermined. This CDR3 is 16 amino acids long. V was clipped by 0 bases and J by 5 bases, with 14 bases between them. Germline values: CDR1 LGHNA, CDR2 YSLEER. CDR3 coding DNA: TGCGCCAGCAGCCAAGATACGGGCTACTGGGACAATGAGCAGTTCTTC. This translates into CASSQDTGYWDNEQFF.

This clonotype came up a few times. The rearrangement joins TRBV12-3 or TRBV12-4 to TRBJ1-4, with D tentatively TRBD1 (5 bases). V lost 8 bases and J lost 8, with 21 bases in between. This CDR3 is built from 15 residues. In DNA form, the CDR3 reads TGTGCCAGCTCCTCGGTTGGGACCTGGTGGGAAAAACTGTTTTTT. Translating it yields CASSSVGTWWEKLFF.

There are a few counts of this clonotype. This chain joins TRBV10-3 and TRBJ2-1, with 8 bases lining up with TRBD2. The V gene end was trimmed by 4 bases and the J gene end by 2 bases; junction bases not matched to a gene: 4. The germline gives CDR1 ENHRY, CDR2 SYGVKD. This CDR3 is 15 amino acids long. The CDR3 region is CAISGRGVTYNEQFF. The CDR3 region has the DNA TGTGCCATCAGTGGGCGGGGGGTCACCTACAATGAGCAGTTCTTC.

This clonotype came up a few times. This chain uses TRBV7-3 with TRBJ2-1, with D possibly TRBD2 on 5 matching bases. Trimming pared 2 bases from V and 8 bases from J, leaving 13 bases between. Per the germline V gene, CDR1 is SGHTA and CDR2 is FQGTGA. This CDR3 comprises 14 residues. CDR3 nucleotide sequence: TGTGCCAGCAGCTTAGAGGGTGATGTGGATGAGCAGTTCTTC. Residues: CASSLEGDVDEQFF.

This clonotype was counted at least ten times. The chain has TRBV29-1 and TRBJ2-7; 11 nucleotides agree with TRBD1. Germline CDR1 reads SQVTM; CDR2 reads ANQGSEA. The CDR3 is made up of 13 amino acids. This chain's CDR3 is CSVGQGVSYEQYF. The DNA of the CDR3 is TGCAGTGTGGGACAGGGGGTATCCTACGAGCAGTACTTC.

CDR3 sequence (DNA): TGTGCCAACGCGTTCGGCGAGTTCTTC. Amino acid sequence: CANAFGEFF. The chain carries TRBV7-2 and TRBJ2-1, with D unclear. CDR3 length: 9 amino acids. V was trimmed by 10 bases and J by 14 bases, leaving 12 bases between them. Germline values: CDR1 SGHTA, CDR2 FQGNSA.

This clonotype came up a few times. The rearrangement joins TRBV7-2 to TRBJ2-3; D uncertain. CDR3 length: 14 residues. Deletions cut 5 bases from V and 3 bases from J, with 12 bases between. The germline V gene has CDR1 SGHTA and CDR2 FQGNSA. The CDR3 DNA reads TGTGCCAGCAGCCCCCGCCCCCAGACAGATACGCAGTATTTT. Translating it yields CASSPRPQTDTQYF. The whole variable domain, filled in from reference TRBV7-2 and TRBJ2-3, reads GAGVSQSPSNKVTEKGKDVELRCDPISGHTALYWYRQSLGQGLEFLIYFQGNSAPDKSGLPSDRFSAERTGGSVSTLTIQRTQQEDSAVYLCASSPRPQTDTQYFGPGTRLTVL.

The chain combines TRBV27 with TRBJ2-5; D is perhaps TRBD1 (5 bases). The germline V gene has CDR1 MNHEY and CDR2 SMNVEV (reference sequence). V was clipped by 7 bases and J by 5 bases, with 11 bases between them. This CDR3 contains 12 residues. The CDR3: CASKGGAETQYF. In nucleotides, the CDR3 is TGTGCCAGCAAGGGTGGGGCGGAGACCCAGTACTTC.

Many counts were recorded for this clonotype. The V gene is TRBV7-2, the J gene TRBJ2-5, with D uncertain. V was cut by 3 bases and J by 2 bases, with 7 bases left in between. Germline CDR1 and CDR2: SGHTA and FQGNSA. The CDR3 runs 13 residues. The CDR3 sequence is CASSFQLQETQYF. For the CDR3, the DNA is TGTGCCAGCAGCTTTCAGCTGCAAGAGACCCAGTACTTC.

This clonotype has only a few counts. The chain employs TRBV4-1 and TRBJ1-6; D ambiguous. CDR1 and CDR2 from the germline V gene are MGHRA and YSYEKL. CDR3 length equals 17 residues. V was trimmed by 1 base and J by 7 bases, leaving 17 bases between them. The DNA of the CDR3 is TGCGCCAGCAGCCAAGTTTCGAGGGCCCTTAGGAATTCACCCCTCCACTTT. Its protein is CASSQVSRALRNSPLHF.

With respect to this clonotype: The junction and the germline gene differ at one end; a read error may be behind it. V gene TRBV14 combines with J gene TRBJ2-4; no reliable D call. CDR3 length equals 11 residues. Germline CDR1 is SGHDN and CDR2 is FVKESK. CDR3: CASGHTTKQYF. The CDR3 nucleotides read TGTGCCAGCGGCCATACTACGAAGCAGTACTTC.

CDR3 loop: CASSQVGGSTGELFF. The CDR3 region has the DNA TGTGCCAGCAGCCAAGTTGGGGGCAGCACCGGGGAGCTGTTTTTT. The rearrangement joins TRBV3-1 to TRBJ2-2, with D perhaps TRBD1 (6 bases). Trimming removed 1 base from V and 4 bases from J, with 10 bases in between. Germline V lookup: CDR1 LGHDT, CDR2 YNNKEL (reference sequence). The CDR3 is 15 amino acids.

Points on this clonotype: An end of the junction differs from the germline gene, which may be a read error. The chain links TRBV7-8 to TRBJ2-3; 9 nucleotides match TRBD1. The CDR3 totals 17 residues. Germline assignment: CDR1 SGHVS and CDR2 FQNEAQ. Here the CDR3 reads CASSRDRDREGTGTQYF. In DNA form, the CDR3 reads TGTGCCAGCTCCCGGGACAGGGATAGAGAGGGCACAGGTACGCAGTATTTT.

This chain links TRBV7-2 with TRBJ1-5; possible D gene TRBD1, 6 bases. In germline, CDR1 is SGHTA, CDR2 FQGNSA. The V gene lost 6 bases and the J gene lost 3 bases, with 12 bases spanning the gap. The CDR3 is made up of 14 amino acids. CDR3 bases: TGTGCCAGCAGGGGATCAGGGGCCAATCAGCCCCAGCATTTT. It specifies CASRGSGANQPQHF.

This clonotype has a handful of counts. The V gene is TRBV27, the J gene TRBJ1-2; D not resolved. Germline loops: CDR1 MNHEY, CDR2 SMNVEV (reference sequence). The CDR3 runs 13 residues. V shed 3 bases and J shed 3 bases, with 8 bases lying between them. The CDR3 spells CASSFDRHYGYTF. The CDR3 DNA reads TGTGCCAGCAGTTTTGACCGACACTATGGCTACACCTTC.

This chain uses TRBV5-1 with TRBJ2-3; D is perhaps TRBD2 (5 bases). CDR1 is SGHRS and CDR2 is YFSETQ in the germline V gene. The CDR3 sequence is 14 residues long. V was shortened by 1 base and J by 4 bases, with 10 bases between the two germline ends. The CDR3 DNA sequence: TGCGCCAGCAGCTTGACGGGTAGCGCAGATACGCAGTATTTT. Translating gives CASSLTGSADTQYF.